This T cell receptor (beta chain) was found in a study of cytomegalovirus exposure and HLA in healthy donors. CDR1 and CDR2 from the germline V gene are SGHDT and YYEEEE. The V end lost 4 bases, the J end lost 5 bases, and 13 bases lay between the germline ends. CDR3 length equals 13 residues. The PCR used 60 Vbeta and 13 Jbeta primers. TCRdb keeps only in-frame clones here, not all; method: immunoSEQ multiplex PCR. The data contain over 60,000 clones, around 70% of them singletons. This clonotype was sampled from a male donor in good health and CMV-seropositive. This rearrangement joins TRBV5-6 to TRBJ2-7; D may be TRBD1 (6 bases). The sequencing input was PBMCs. The CDR3 DNA is TGTGCCAGCAGCCCGCTGGACAGCCACGAGCAGTACTTC. Its translation is CASSPLDSHEQYF.